Below, 9 T cell receptor beta chains from the same sample are listed, as sequenced in a study of tumor-infiltrating lymphocytes in localized non-small cell lung cancer. The method was immunoSEQ multiplex PCR; TCRdb's version includes in-frame clones alone and lacks a portion of them. The sample records some 10,000 clones, about 62% being singletons. The sample was uninvolved lung tissue not adjacent to the tumor. The receptor source for this set is a human donor with non-small cell lung cancer.

V and J are TRBV10-3 and TRBJ1-5; TRBD1 is a possible D gene (5 bases). The length of the CDR3 is 15 residues. Trimming pared 10 bases from V and 1 base from J, leaving 17 bases between. CDR1 ENHRY and CDR2 SYGVKD come from the germline V gene. The CDR3: CASGTGFGSNQPQHF. In DNA form, the CDR3 reads TGTGCCAGTGGGACGGGATTTGGGAGCAATCAGCCCCAGCATTTT.

The chain uses TRBV5-1 and TRBJ2-7; tentative D call: TRBD1 (7 bases). This CDR3 spans 14 amino acids. Germline V gene data show CDR1 as SGHRS and CDR2 as YFSETQ. V lost 2 bases and J lost 6, with 15 bases in between. The DNA for the CDR3 is TGCGCCAGCAGCTTAGTGGGGCAGGGGGGCGAGCAGTACTTC. It codes for CASSLVGQGGEQYF.

This clone rates as medium-sized. The chain carries TRBV4-3 and TRBJ2-1; D may be TRBD1 (5 bases). Deletions cut 4 bases from V and 6 bases from J, with 13 bases between. This CDR3 comprises 14 residues. Germline V gives CDR1 LGHNA, CDR2 YSLEER. The CDR3 nucleotides read TGCGCCAGCAGCCTGACAGTCCAGGGCAATGAGCAGTTCTTC. Protein product: CASSLTVQGNEQFF.

The V gene is TRBV7-2, the J gene TRBJ2-7, with 14 positions matching TRBD2. Germline V lookup: CDR1 SGHTA, CDR2 FQGNSA. The V gene end was trimmed by 5 bases and the J gene end by 5 bases; junction bases not matched to a gene: 11. This CDR3 is built from 17 residues. The CDR3, as DNA: TGTGCCAGCAGCGCCGGACTAGCGGGGGGAGTTCTGGACGAGCAGTACTTC. Translation: CASSAGLAGGVLDEQYF.

The chain is built from TRBV19 and TRBJ1-4; tentatively, D is TRBD1 (5 bases). V gave up 4 bases and J gave up 7 bases, with 13 bases separating them. This CDR3 spans 14 amino acids. Germline V gene data show CDR1 as LNHDA and CDR2 as SQIVND (reference sequence). CDR3 in DNA: TGTGCCAGTAGTAAGGGCAGGGAAGCTGAAAAACTGTTTTTT. Amino acid sequence: CASSKGREAEKLFF.

J is TRBJ1-2 and V is TRBV29-1; D possibly corresponds to TRBD1 (5 bases). Germline CDR1 reads SQVTM; CDR2 reads ANQGSEA. Between the trimmed V and J ends, which lost 7 bases and 6 bases, there was a span of 12 bases. CDR3 size: 11 residues. Here the CDR3 DNA reads TGCAGCGCCGACCCAGGGAATGGCTACACCTTC. Residues: CSADPGNGYTF.

The chain recombines TRBV6-5 with TRBJ2-3, with 11 bases that match TRBD2. In germline, CDR1 is MNHEY, CDR2 SVGAGI. The J segment lost 1 base and the V segment lost 0 bases, leaving 0 bases of the junction unmatched. This CDR3 has 16 amino acids. The CDR3 reads CASSYSLAGGTDTQYF. As DNA, the CDR3 is TGTGCCAGCAGTTACTCACTAGCGGGGGGCACAGATACGCAGTATTTT.

This chain joins TRBV9 and TRBJ1-1; no clear D. This CDR3 is built from 14 residues. CDR1 is SGDLS, CDR2 YYNGEE, per germline. V gave up 6 bases and J gave up 3 bases, with 15 bases separating them. The CDR3 DNA sequence: TGTGCCAGCATCCCCATCAATTGGGACACTGAAGCTTTCTTT. Protein product: CASIPINWDTEAFF.

The gene calls are TRBV4-1 and TRBJ1-1; TRBD1 aligns across 12 bases. Trimming removed 2 bases from V and 2 bases from J; junction bases left unmatched: 6. In germline, CDR1 is MGHRA, CDR2 YSYEKL. The CDR3 spans 17 residues. The CDR3 loop is CASSQSRDRGLNTEAFF. CDR3 sequence (DNA): TGCGCCAGCAGCCAATCCCGGGACAGGGGGCTTAACACTGAAGCTTTCTTT.